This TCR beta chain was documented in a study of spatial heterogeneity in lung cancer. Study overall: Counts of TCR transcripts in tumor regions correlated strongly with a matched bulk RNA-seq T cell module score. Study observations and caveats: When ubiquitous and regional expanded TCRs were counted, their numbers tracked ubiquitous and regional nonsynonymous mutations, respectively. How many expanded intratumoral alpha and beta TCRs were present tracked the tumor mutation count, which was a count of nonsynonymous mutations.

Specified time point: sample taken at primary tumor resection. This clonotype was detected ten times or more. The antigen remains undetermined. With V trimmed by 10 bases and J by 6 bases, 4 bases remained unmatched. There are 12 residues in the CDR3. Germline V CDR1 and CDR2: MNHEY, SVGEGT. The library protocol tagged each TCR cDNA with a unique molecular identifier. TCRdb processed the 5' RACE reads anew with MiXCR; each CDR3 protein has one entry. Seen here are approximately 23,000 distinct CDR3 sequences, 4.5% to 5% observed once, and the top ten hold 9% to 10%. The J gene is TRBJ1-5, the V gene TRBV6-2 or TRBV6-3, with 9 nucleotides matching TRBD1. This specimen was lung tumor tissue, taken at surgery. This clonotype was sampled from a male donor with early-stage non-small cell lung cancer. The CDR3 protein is CATRQGGQPQHF. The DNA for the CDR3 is TGTGCCACCAGACAGGGGGGTCAGCCCCAGCATTTT.